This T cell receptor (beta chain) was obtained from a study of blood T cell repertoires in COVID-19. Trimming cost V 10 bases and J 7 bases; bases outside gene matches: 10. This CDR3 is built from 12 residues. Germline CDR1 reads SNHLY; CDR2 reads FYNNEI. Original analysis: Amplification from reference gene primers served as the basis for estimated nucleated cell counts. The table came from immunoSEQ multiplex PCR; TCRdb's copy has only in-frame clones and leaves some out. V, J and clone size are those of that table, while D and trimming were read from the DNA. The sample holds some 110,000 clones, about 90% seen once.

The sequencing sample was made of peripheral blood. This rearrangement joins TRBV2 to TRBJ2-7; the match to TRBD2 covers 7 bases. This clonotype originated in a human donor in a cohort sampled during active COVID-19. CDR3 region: CATQGGRGEQYF. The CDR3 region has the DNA TGTGCCACCCAGGGAGGGCGGGGGGAGCAGTACTTC.